This record covers a single T cell receptor (beta chain). The antigen is undetermined. The table came from immunoSEQ multiplex PCR; TCRdb's copy has only in-frame clones and leaves some out. The sample records about 990,000 clones, 78% being singletons. The CDR3 consists of 14 residues. CDR1 is SSHAT and CDR2 is FNYEAQ in the germline V gene (reference sequence). This specimen comes from a study of shared clonotypes between healthy human individuals. The wider study: Researchers assigned three CD4 naive, three CD4 memory, two CD8 naive and one CD8 memory plate to each donor.

Study-level points and caveats: Measured sharing among donors was expected to vary with sequencing depth.

Caucasian adults living in Nashville, Tennessee, provided all samples. The sequence was obtained from a young man in good health. Some clones in this sample may be carry-over from other donors' samples. The sample was memory CD4+ T cells from PBMCs. Subset defined: CD45RA-negative fraction. The chain combines TRBV7-7 with TRBJ1-3; 8 nucleotides match TRBD1. The DNA end is a closer match to TRBJ2-2, so the J assignment may be wrong. In DNA form, the CDR3 reads TGTGCCAGCAGCAAGACAGGGGTCACCGGGGAGCTGTTTTTT. Its translation is CASSKTGVTGELFF.